This T cell receptor (beta chain) was identified in a study of Graves' ophthalmopathy and Graves' hyperthyroidism. Turning to the study itself: There was a collection of peripheral blood at initial diagnosis, before any treatment.

Germline CDR1 MNHEY, CDR2 SVGEGT. The CDR3 runs to 19 residues. V lost 0 bases to trimming and J lost 0 bases; unmatched junction nucleotides: 4. General study results and limits: As the model predicted ophthalmopathy progression, it achieved a sensitivity of approximately 65% and a specificity of 72.22%.

TCR beta CDR3 amplification used RNA transcripts. HTBI primers primed a first-round RT-PCR, and a second-round multiplex PCR followed. Via MiXCR, TCRdb re-called the multiplex PCR reads, giving one row per CDR3 protein. The sample contains fewer than 400,000 distinct CDR3 sequences, 18% of which appear only once. On this clonotype itself: The target antigen is unknown.

Clinical symptoms, serum thyroxine, TRAb, thyroid ultrasound and orbital computed tomography determined diagnosis. This clonotype was obtained from a woman between 18 and 29 years old with Graves' ophthalmopathy. This rearrangement joins TRBV6-2 or TRBV6-3 to TRBJ1-6; 11 nucleotides match TRBD1. The source material was peripheral blood. The CDR3 loop is CASSYSGQGASSYNSPLHF. CDR3 DNA sequence: TGTGCCAGCAGTTACTCCGGACAGGGGGCTAGCTCCTATAATTCACCCCTCCACTTT.